These 10 T cell receptor beta chains originate from one sample sequenced in a study of T cell repertoires in cytomegalovirus infection. TCRdb redid the calling of the reads with MiXCR, one entry per CDR3 protein. The table lists roughly 720,000 distinct CDR3 sequences, about a third of them singletons. Sequenced input: PBMCs. These receptors all come from a human donor in good health (CMV status not recorded). Some clones in this sample may be carry-over from other donors' samples.

The chain combines TRBV29-1 with TRBJ2-7; D possibly corresponds to TRBD1 (6 bases). The V gene's germline CDR1 is SQVTM and CDR2 ANQGSEA. V was cut by 0 bases and J by 2 bases, with 11 bases left in between. The CDR3 has 14 amino acids. The CDR3 DNA reads as TGCAGCGTTGAAGATAGGACAGCAACCTACGAGCAGTACTTC. Protein product: CSVEDRTATYEQYF.

The chain links TRBV14 to TRBJ2-7, with D possibly TRBD2 on 6 matching bases. Germline values: CDR1 SGHDN, CDR2 FVKESK. CDR3 length: 15 residues. Trimming cost V 2 bases and J 0 bases, with 11 bases left between them. In nucleotides, the CDR3 is TGTGCCAGCAGCCAATGGGAGGTGGGCTCCTACGAGCAGTACTTC. Its protein product is CASSQWEVGSYEQYF.

This rearrangement joins TRBV20-1 to TRBJ2-5; D is perhaps TRBD1 (5 bases). The V end lost 5 bases, the J end lost 1 base, and 14 bases lay between the germline ends. The CDR3 sequence is 14 residues long. Germline V gene data show CDR1 as DFQATT and CDR2 as SNEGSKA (reference sequence). CDR3 DNA sequence: TGCAGTGCTCGACGCCAGCAGGGCCAAGAGACCCAGTACTTC. Its translation is CSARRQQGQETQYF.

This clonotype has just a few counts. The chain employs TRBV12-3 or TRBV12-4 and TRBJ1-6; TRBD1 matches at 7 bases. CDR3 length equals 18 residues. V dropped 5 bases and J dropped 9; count of bases not matched to a gene: 19. CDR3 nucleotides: TGTGCCAGCAGTCCAACCCCTCCATTACAGGGGTGGGGTTCACCCCTCCACTTT. This codes for CASSPTPPLQGWGSPLHF.

This clonotype came up a few times. V gene TRBV6-6 combines with J gene TRBJ1-1; 7 bases line up with TRBD1. Looked up from germline, CDR1 is MNHNY and CDR2 is SVGAGI (reference sequence). The CDR3 runs 13 residues. V shed 10 bases, J shed 4 bases, and the junction held 9 bases outside the gene matches. The CDR3 coding sequence is TGTGCCACGGGAACAGGGGAGATCACTGAAGCTTTCTTT. This translates into CATGTGEITEAFF.

The chain employs TRBV3-1 and TRBJ1-4, with 11 bases identical to TRBD1. Losses at the gene ends were 10 bases for V and 0 bases for J; bases not matched to a gene: 10. Looked up from germline, CDR1 is LGHDT and CDR2 is YNNKEL (reference sequence). The CDR3 loop spans 17 amino acids. This CDR3 reads CATPGQGARATNEKLFF. The CDR3 DNA sequence: TGTGCCACCCCTGGACAGGGGGCGCGGGCAACTAATGAAAAACTGTTTTTT.

This clonotype was seen a few times. The J gene is TRBJ2-7, the V gene TRBV7-2; TRBD2 aligns across 7 bases. Germline values: CDR1 SGHTA, CDR2 FQGNSA. This CDR3 has 15 amino acids. Unmatched junction bases numbered 8, after V lost 4 bases and J lost 2 bases. The CDR3 protein is CASSSLAGVTYEQYF. CDR3 in DNA: TGTGCCAGCAGCTCCTTAGCGGGCGTAACCTACGAGCAGTACTTC. Variable domain in full (rest from reference TRBV7-2 and TRBJ2-7): GAGVSQSPSNKVTEKGKDVELRCDPISGHTALYWYRQSLGQGLEFLIYFQGNSAPDKSGLPSDRFSAERTGGSVSTLTIQRTQQEDSAVYLCASSSLAGVTYEQYFGPGTRLTVT.

The table lists this clonotype with a few counts. The rearrangement uses TRBV7-9 and TRBJ1-1, with a weak D call TRBD1 (6 bases). This CDR3 comprises 11 residues. Germline CDR1 SEHNR, CDR2 FQNEAQ (reference sequence). Between the trimmed V and J ends, which lost 7 bases and 6 bases, there was a span of 9 bases. The CDR3 DNA is TGTGCCAGCAACAGGGAGGCTGAAGCTTTCTTT. Protein sequence: CASNREAEAFF.

This rearrangement joins TRBV5-6 to TRBJ2-2, with 11 nucleotides matching TRBD2. In germline, CDR1 is SGHDT, CDR2 YYEEEE. This CDR3 is 17 amino acids long. The V segment lost 0 bases and the J segment 5 bases; nucleotides outside the gene matches: 6. CDR3 nucleotide sequence: TGTGCCAGCAGCTTGGATAGCGGGAGGGCGGTGACCGGGGAGCTGTTTTTT. The encoded protein is CASSLDSGRAVTGELFF. Looking up the rest from reference TRBV5-6 and TRBJ2-2 gives the full variable domain: DAGVTQSPTHLIKTRGQQVTLRCSPKSGHDTVSWYQQALGQGPQFIFQYYEEEERQRGNFPDRFSGHQFPNYSSELNVNALLLGDSALYLCASSLDSGRAVTGELFFGEGSRLTVL.

This clonotype showed up many times. The rearrangement joins TRBV7-2 to TRBJ2-3; D is unresolved. Trimming left V 5 bases short and J 1 base short, with 13 bases between. The CDR3 covers 15 residues. Germline V gene data show CDR1 as SGHTA and CDR2 as FQGNSA. Here the CDR3 reads CASSRRVARTDTQYF. CDR3 nucleotides: TGTGCCAGCAGCCGCCGTGTGGCGCGCACAGATACGCAGTATTTT.